The rows below give T cell receptor beta chains drawn from one sample of a study of blood T cell repertoires in COVID-19. Some clones are missing from TCRdb's copy, which holds only in-frame ones; the method was immunoSEQ multiplex PCR. The sample has about 200,000 clones, around 82% seen once; the top ten hold around 11%. The sequencing input was PBMCs or T cells enriched from blood (not recorded which). The receptors come from a man aged 40-55 years who had recovered from COVID-19. Both conserved end residues are part of each CDR3. D genes are given only for firm matches. Where a row states a size, it is once, few, many or the class of an expanded clone; other rows omit it.

>TRBJ2-7|-|TRBD2|TRBV7-9
TGTGCCAGCAGCCAATCCCCCGGACTAGCGGGGACCTACGAGCAGTACTTC
CASSQSPGLAGTYEQYF
>TRBJ1-6|-|-|TRBV9
TGTGCCAGCAGCGTAGCTCCGTTGAATTCACCCCTCCACTTT
CASSVAPLNSPLHF
>TRBJ1-6|-|TRBD1|TRBV5-1
TGCGCCAGCAGCTTAACAGGGGTAAATTCACCCCTCCACTTT
CASSLTGVNSPLHF
>TRBJ1-1|few|-|TRBV7-3
TGTGCCAGCAGCTTCGGGGAGAACACTGAAGCTTTCTTT
CASSFGENTEAFF
>TRBJ2-3|once|-|TRBV24-1
TGTGCCACCAGTGATCCTACCGGGACTCCCACGGGAGATACGCAGTATTTT
CATSDPTGTPTGDTQYF
>TRBJ2-7|-|-|TRBV2
TGTGCCAGCAGAAAGGACCGGGACTTACCCTACGAGCAGTACTTC
CASRKDRDLPYEQYF
>TRBJ1-4|-|TRBD1|TRBV2
TGTGCCAGCAGTGCCAGGGGGCTTTCTAATGAAAAACTGTTTTTT
CASSARGLSNEKLFF
>TRBJ2-7|-|TRBD2|TRBV6-6
TGTGCCAGCAGTTCGGGACTAGCGGGAGGCGAGCAGTACTTC
CASSSGLAGGEQYF
>TRBJ1-1|-|-|TRBV5-1
TGCGCCAGCAGCTTATCGGGACATGCCACTGAAGCTTTCTTT
CASSLSGHATEAFF
>TRBJ1-1|-|-|TRBV7-2
TGTGCCAGCAGCTCCTCCCAGGGCGTTGAAGCTTTCTTT
CASSSSQGVEAFF
>TRBJ1-3|-|-|TRBV19
TGTGCCAGTAGTATAGTGTGGACTCCTGGAAACACCATATATTTT
CASSIVWTPGNTIYF
>TRBJ2-1|once|-|TRBV19
TGTGCCAGTAGTATCGGAGGAGGGGACCTTCACAATGAGCAGTTCTTC
CASSIGGGDLHNEQFF
>TRBJ2-2|-|TRBD2|TRBV2
TGTGCCAGCAGTGAGCCGGCTAGCGGGAGGGCGAACACCGGGGAGCTGTTTTTT
CASSEPASGRANTGELFF
>TRBJ1-3|-|TRBD1|TRBV4-3
TGCGCCAGCAGCCAAGATTCCGCAGGGGGCTCTGGAAACACCATATATTTT
CASSQDSAGGSGNTIYF
>TRBJ2-7|-|TRBD1|TRBV19
TGTGCCAGTACCCAGGGGGCAGGGTACGAGCAGTACTTC
CASTQGAGYEQYF
>TRBJ1-1|-|TRBD1|TRBV30
TGTGCCTGGAGTGTAACAGGGGCGGTAGGAGCTTTCTTT
CAWSVTGAVGAFF
>TRBJ1-1|-|-|TRBV3-1/TRBV3-2
TGTGCCAGCAGCCTCCAGGGGAACACTGAAGCTTTCTTT
CASSLQGNTEAFF
>TRBJ1-5|-|TRBD1|TRBV27
TGTGCCAGCAGTCGGACAGGGGGCTCCGATTATCAGCCCCAGCATTTT
CASSRTGGSDYQPQHF
>TRBJ2-1|-|-|TRBV6-5
TGTGCCAGCAGTCGCAATCTTCAGGTCGAGCAGTTCTTC
CASSRNLQVEQFF
>TRBJ2-1|-|-|TRBV28
TGTGCCAGCAGTCCGAGTTACAATGAGCAGTTCTTC
CASSPSYNEQFF
>TRBJ1-3|-|-|TRBV30
TGTGCCTGGAGTGTACCAGGTTCAGGAAACACCATATATTTT
CAWSVPGSGNTIYF
>TRBJ1-1|-|-|TRBV6-1
TGTGCCAGCAGTGACAGAATGAACACTGAAGCTTTCTTT
CASSDRMNTEAFF
>TRBJ1-2|-|-|TRBV28
TGTGCCAGCAGTTCCTCCCTCTCGACAGACAACTACACCTTC
CASSSSLSTDNYTF
>TRBJ2-4|-|-|TRBV7-2
TGTGCCAGCAGCTCGACTAGAAACATTCAGTACTTC
CASSSTRNIQYF
>TRBJ1-2|-|-|TRBV9
TGTGCCAGCAGCGTAGTGCCAGGAAACAACTATGGCTACACCTTC
CASSVVPGNNYGYTF
>TRBJ1-1|-|-|TRBV5-1
TGCGCCAGCAGCTTACTTGGACAGACGAACACTGAAGCTTTCTTT
CASSLLGQTNTEAFF
>TRBJ1-5|-|TRBD1|TRBV15
TGTGCCACCAGCAGATACGACAGGGAAAGCAATCAGCCCCAGCATTTT
CATSRYDRESNQPQHF
>TRBJ2-1|-|-|TRBV5-5
TGTGCCAGCAGCTTGTACCGGCTAGCGCCTTACAATGAGCAGTTCTTC
CASSLYRLAPYNEQFF
>TRBJ2-4|few|TRBD2|TRBV19
TGTGCCAGTAGTTACATTACTAGCGGGGCTTCCAAAAACATTCAGTACTTC
CASSYITSGASKNIQYF
>TRBJ2-1|-|-|TRBV7-2
TGTGCCAGCAGCTTAGAGGGGCAAAGGTACCTCTCCTACAATGAGCAGTTCTTC
CASSLEGQRYLSYNEQFF
>TRBJ2-7|-|-|TRBV6-5
TGTGCCAGCAGTTACTCGGGCGGGTCCACCTACGAGCAGTACTTC
CASSYSGGSTYEQYF
>TRBJ1-5|-|-|TRBV10-2
TGCGCCAGCAGTCGGACTGAGTATAGCAATCAGCCCCAGCATTTT
CASSRTEYSNQPQHF
>TRBJ1-3|-|-|TRBV4-3
TGCGCCAGCAGCCAAGATAGCGGGAGCGGGAACACCATATATTTT
CASSQDSGSGNTIYF
>TRBJ2-7|once|TRBD2|TRBV7-3
TGTGCCAGCAGCCGCGCAGCGGGGCCTTTGGGGGAGCAGTACTTC
CASSRAAGPLGEQYF
>TRBJ2-3|-|TRBD1|TRBV5-1
TGCGCCAGCAGCTTGGTCGTGACAGGGGGGGAAGATACGCAGTATTTT
CASSLVVTGGEDTQYF
>TRBJ1-1|-|TRBD1|TRBV18
TGTGCCAGCTCACTCAATAAGGGGGCCCTTGCCACTGAAGCTTTCTTT
CASSLNKGALATEAFF
>TRBJ1-6|-|-|TRBV4-1
TGCGCCAGCAGCCCCTTTTATAATTCACCCCTCCACTTT
CASSPFYNSPLHF
>TRBJ1-5|few|-|TRBV27
TGTGCCAGCAGTCGACAGAATAGCAATCAGCCCCAGCATTTT
CASSRQNSNQPQHF
>TRBJ2-1|-|-|TRBV5-1
TGCGCCAGCAGCGGGCTGCCGGGACTCCCATCCTCTAATGAGCAGTTCTTC
CASSGLPGLPSSNEQFF
>TRBJ2-5|-|-|TRBV29-1
TGCAGCGTTCACGGTGACAGGTTGGGGGCGATCACGTACTTC
CSVHGDRLGAITYF
>TRBJ1-6|-|TRBD1|TRBV7-2
TGTGCCAGCAGCTCCGGGACAGGGGGCTTTTCACCCCTCCACTTT
CASSSGTGGFSPLHF
>TRBJ2-5|-|TRBD2|TRBV5-8
TGTGCCAGCAGCTTGGACCCCGGGACTAGTCACTTC
CASSLDPGTSHF
>TRBJ1-2|-|TRBD1|TRBV10-3
TGTGCCATCAGCCCAGCCGAAGGACAGGCGCTCGGCCATGGCTACACCTTC
CAISPAEGQALGHGYTF
>TRBJ1-3|-|-|TRBV19
TGTGCCAGTAGTATACTAAGCTCTGGAAACACCATATATTTT
CASSILSSGNTIYF
>TRBJ1-5|-|-|TRBV7-9
TGTGCCAGCAGCTTGAGCTATCAGCCCCAGCATTTT
CASSLSYQPQHF
>TRBJ1-1|few|TRBD1|TRBV28
TGTGCCAGCAGTTCTCCCGGGACAGGGAACACTGAAGCTTTCTTT
CASSSPGTGNTEAFF
>TRBJ2-5|-|-|TRBV5-1
TGCGCCAGCAGCTTGGGGGCGGAGGGGGAGACCCAGTACTTC
CASSLGAEGETQYF
>TRBJ1-2|-|TRBD1|TRBV5-6
TGTGCCAGCAGCACCAGGGGGCACCACGGCCCCTATGGCTACACCTTC
CASSTRGHHGPYGYTF
>TRBJ2-2|-|TRBD2|TRBV4-1
TGCGCCAGCAGCCAAGTCCTAGCGGCGAACACCGGGGAGCTGTTTTTT
CASSQVLAANTGELFF
>TRBJ2-7|-|-|TRBV6-6
TGTGCCAGCAGTTACTTAGGGAGTGACTACGAGCAGTACTTC
CASSYLGSDYEQYF
>TRBJ2-7|few|-|TRBV10-3
TGTGCCATCAGTGAGTCGCGGCGGGGAGACGAGCAGTACTTC
CAISESRRGDEQYF
>TRBJ2-5|-|-|TRBV4-3
TGCGCCAGCAGCCTTTTACTTCAAGAGACCCAGTACTTC
CASSLLLQETQYF
>TRBJ2-6|-|TRBD1|TRBV19
TGTGCCAGTGGTAGTTTGGGACAGGGGGGCTCCGGGGCCAACGTCCTGACTTTC
CASGSLGQGGSGANVLTF
>TRBJ1-1|-|-|TRBV27
TGTGCCAGCAGTTTATCACGGGACACTGAAGCTTTCTTT
CASSLSRDTEAFF
>TRBJ1-1|-|-|TRBV28
TGTGCCAGCTCGCCGGCCGCGTGGGGGGGCAAGATCGGAGCTTTCTTT
CASSPAAWGGKIGAFF
>TRBJ1-2|-|TRBD1|TRBV29-1
TGCAGCGCCGAAGGACAGGGGGGCCTCTATGGCTACACTTTC
CSAEGQGGLYGYTF
>TRBJ1-5|-|TRBD1|TRBV7-9
TGTGCCAGCAGTTCAGGGGGGAGCAATCAGCCCCAGCATTTT
CASSSGGSNQPQHF
>TRBJ1-2|-|TRBD1|TRBV4-3
TGCGCCAGCAGCCAAGAGGCGACAGGGGTCTATGGCTACACCTTC
CASSQEATGVYGYTF
>TRBJ1-5|-|-|TRBV7-2
TGTGCCAGCAGCGTCAGGGGTCAGCCCCAGCATTTT
CASSVRGQPQHF
>TRBJ1-2|-|-|TRBV4-3
TGCGCCAGCAGCCAAGATATGGCCACCTCTTCAGGCTACACCTTC
CASSQDMATSSGYTF